This T cell receptor (beta chain) appears in the sequencing data of a study of cytomegalovirus exposure and HLA in healthy donors. The CDR3 consists of 13 residues. Germline V lookup: CDR1 MNHEY, CDR2 SMNVEV (reference sequence). Trimming removed 3 bases from V and 1 base from J, with 5 bases in between. The PCR was carried out with 60 Vbeta primers and 13 Jbeta primers. Only in-frame clones appear in the TCRdb table, and some are missing; sequencing was by immunoSEQ multiplex PCR. Recorded for this sample: about 160,000 clones. The clonotype originates from a man aged 30 to 39 in good health and CMV-seronegative. Sequenced input: PBMCs. This chain uses TRBV27 with TRBJ2-3, with D perhaps TRBD1 (5 bases). The CDR3 nucleotides read TGTGCCAGCAGTTTCAGGGGCACAGATACGCAGTATTTT. Translation: CASSFRGTDTQYF.